This T cell receptor (beta chain) was sequenced for a study of cytotoxic CD8 clonotypes in ibrutinib-treated CLL. Study in general: Response samples followed a median around 12 months of treatment, range 6 to 36.

This table comes from immunoSEQ multiplex PCR, and its TCRdb copy is limited to in-frame clones, with some not included. The profile shows around 310,000 clones, 70% to 80% of them singletons. The study's findings and limits: Circulating CD8+ T-cell counts were tracked by baseline clonality, which exceeded that of age-matched healthy donors. Rare overall, public clonotypes shrank or held steady under therapy.

This clone was observed once. Its antigen is not known. Trimming removed 3 bases at V and 5 bases at J, with 17 bases between. The CDR3 length is 15 residues. Germline V gene lookup returns CDR1 SGHVS and CDR2 FQNEAQ. The chain couples TRBV7-8 to TRBJ2-7, with D hard to call. This sequence was found in a human donor with chronic lymphocytic leukemia. This specimen was PBMCs, taken before ibrutinib treatment. The CDR3 coding sequence is TGTGCCAGCAGCTTTTATCGGGCTAGTCCCCACGAGCAGTACTTC. Translation gives CASSFYRASPHEQYF. Supplemented by reference TRBV7-8 and TRBJ2-7, the full variable domain reads GAGVSQSPRYKVAKRGQDVALRCDPISGHVSLFWYQQALGQGPEFLTYFQNEAQLDKSGLPSDRFFAERPEGSVSTLKIQRTQQEDSAVYLCASSFYRASPHEQYFGPGTRLTVT.